Listed here are 17 T cell receptor beta chains from one sample, sequenced in a study of T cells after yellow fever vaccination. In TCRdb, the 5' RACE reads were re-called with MiXCR into one record per CDR3 protein. The table includes about 300,000 distinct CDR3 sequences, around 8.6% detected once. The material sequenced was CD4+ T cells sorted from PBMCs, taken 5 days after the yellow fever booster vaccination. The receptors derive from a man between 18 and 35 years old who received the YFV17D yellow fever vaccine.

The chain uses TRBV11-3 and TRBJ2-2, with 10 bases that match TRBD1. Germline V lookup: CDR1 SGHNT, CDR2 YENEEA. The CDR3 extends over 18 amino acids. Trimming cost V 1 base and J 6 bases; bases outside gene matches: 11. The CDR3 loop is CASSLAPRDRGSAGELFF. In nucleotides, the CDR3 is TGTGCCAGCAGCTTAGCCCCTCGGGACAGGGGATCGGCCGGGGAGCTGTTTTTT.

This clonotype was recorded a few times. The CDR3 nucleotides are TGTGCTAGTGGTTTGGCCGGGAGCAATTCACCCCTCCACTTT. It encodes CASGLAGSNSPLHF. The chain couples TRBV12-5 to TRBJ1-6; D not certain. The V gene lost 1 base and the J gene lost 7 bases, with 8 bases spanning the gap. Germline values: CDR1 LGHNT, CDR2 FRNRAP. This CDR3 comprises 14 residues.

Comment on this clonotype: Relative to the germline gene, one junction end is altered; a read error may explain this. The genes are TRBV5-1 and TRBJ1-6, with D possibly being TRBD1 (5 bases). Germline CDR1 reads SGHRS; CDR2 reads YFSETQ. The CDR3 has 13 residues. The CDR3: CASRTARDSPLHF. The CDR3 DNA reads as TGCGCCAGCAGGACAGCGAGGGATTCGCCCCTCCACTTT.

In its sample, this clonotype was seen many times. The chain carries TRBV5-1 and TRBJ1-1; D is uncertain. Germline-derived CDR1 and CDR2 are SGHRS and YFSETQ. Trimming took off 2 bases at V and 0 bases at J, with 8 bases between the two ends. This CDR3 spans 14 amino acids. In DNA, the CDR3 is TGCGCCAGCAGCTTAATAGGCGTGAACACTGAAGCTTTCTTT. Protein sequence: CASSLIGVNTEAFF.

This clonotype came up many times. The chain has TRBV5-1 and TRBJ2-7; maybe TRBD1 (5 bases). This CDR3 is 14 amino acids long. CDR1 SGHRS and CDR2 YFSETQ come from the germline V gene. Trimming removed 0 bases at V and 7 bases at J, with 14 bases between. The chain's CDR3 is CASSLEGARREQYF. In DNA, the CDR3 is TGCGCCAGCAGCTTGGAAGGGGCCCGTCGAGAGCAGTACTTC.

The chain employs TRBV2 and TRBJ1-6, with unresolved D. Germline V gene data show CDR1 as SNHLY and CDR2 as FYNNEI. The CDR3 has 15 residues. Deletions cut 2 bases from V and 7 bases from J, with 12 bases between. The CDR3 nucleotides read TGTGCCAGCAGTGAAACTTTTCCGAAAAATTCACCCCTCCACTTT. Protein: CASSETFPKNSPLHF.

This clonotype was seen more than once but under ten times. This chain links TRBV9 with TRBJ1-6, with D perhaps matching TRBD1 (5 bases). V lost 0 bases to trimming and J lost 11 bases, with 9 bases between them. Germline CDR1 SGDLS, CDR2 YYNGEE. CDR3 length: 13 residues. For the CDR3, the DNA is TGTGCCAGCAGCGTAGTAGGGGCGACACCCCTCCACTTT. Its translation is CASSVVGATPLHF.

This clonotype occurred a few times. The chain links TRBV5-1 to TRBJ2-7, with 10 nucleotides matching TRBD2. J was trimmed by 0 bases and V by 2 bases; bases with no gene match: 11. Germline CDR1 SGHRS, CDR2 YFSETQ. CDR3 length equals 18 residues. The CDR3 coding sequence is TGCGCCAGCAGCTTTGCTAGCGGGGGTCTGCCCCTCTCCTACGAGCAGTACTTC. It translates to CASSFASGGLPLSYEQYF.

The J gene is TRBJ1-3, the V gene TRBV2; D perhaps matches TRBD1 (6 bases). Trimming took 4 bases from V and 4 from J, leaving 8 bases between them. Germline assignment: CDR1 SNHLY and CDR2 FYNNEI. This CDR3 comprises 13 residues. The DNA of the CDR3 is TGTGCCAGCAGTGCAGGGGTCGGAAACACCATATATTTT. It is translated as CASSAGVGNTIYF.

The chain combines TRBV4-3 with TRBJ2-3, with a tentative D call TRBD1 (5 bases). V was shortened by 6 bases and J by 6 bases, with 19 bases between the two germline ends. The CDR3 sequence is 15 residues long. Per germline, CDR1 LGHNA and CDR2 YSLEER. The chain's CDR3 is CASRSRDRLGDTQYF. CDR3 DNA sequence: TGCGCCAGCAGGTCCAGGGATCGGCTAGGGGATACGCAGTATTTT.

This clonotype turned up a few times. The V call is TRBV11-3, the J call TRBJ2-1, with 7 bases matching TRBD2. Germline CDR1 reads SGHNT; CDR2 reads YENEEA. V lost 4 bases, J lost 9 bases, and 9 bases stayed unmatched. The CDR3 runs 14 residues. CDR3 DNA sequence: TGTGCCAGCAGCTCCGGACTAGATAGGGCTGAGCAGTTCTTC. Amino acid sequence: CASSSGLDRAEQFF.

V usage is TRBV5-1 and J usage is TRBJ2-5; 11 positions agree with TRBD1. The CDR3 runs 16 residues. From germline, CDR1 is SGHRS and CDR2 YFSETQ. Trimming removed 0 bases from V and 5 bases from J; junction bases left unmatched: 6. CDR3 protein: CASSLETGTGGETQYF. The DNA for the CDR3 is TGCGCCAGCAGCTTGGAAACCGGGACAGGGGGGGAGACCCAGTACTTC. Complete variable domain (other parts from reference TRBV5-1 and TRBJ2-5): KAGVTQTPRYLIKTRGQQVTLSCSPISGHRSVSWYQQTPGQGLQFLFEYFSETQRNKGNFPGRFSGRQFSNSRSEMNVSTLELGDSALYLCASSLETGTGGETQYFGPGTRLLVL.

This clonotype has a handful of counts. The V and J genes are TRBV7-2 and TRBJ2-1; D not certain. Germline CDR1 is SGHTA and CDR2 is FQGNSA. V lost 1 base to trimming and J lost 4 bases, with 11 bases between them. The CDR3 extends over 15 amino acids. The CDR3 reads CASSLDSPVYNEQFF. The CDR3 bases are TGTGCCAGCAGCTTAGATTCTCCGGTATACAATGAGCAGTTCTTC.

The chain uses TRBV4-2 and TRBJ1-5; the match to TRBD1 covers 7 bases. This CDR3 spans 15 amino acids. V lost 0 bases, J lost 4 bases, and 3 bases stayed unmatched. Germline CDR1 and CDR2: LGHNA and YNFKEQ. The CDR3 spells CASSQDPGGNQPQHF. The CDR3 nucleotides are TGTGCCAGCAGCCAAGATCCAGGGGGGAATCAGCCCCAGCATTTT.

This chain links TRBV10-1 with TRBJ2-1, with 12 bases lining up with TRBD2. V shed 2 bases, J shed 4 bases, and the junction held 0 bases outside the gene matches. The CDR3 has 15 residues. Germline V lookup: CDR1 WNHNN, CDR2 SYGVQD (reference sequence). CDR3: CASSEGTSGYNEQFF. CDR3 sequence (DNA): TGCGCCAGCAGTGAGGGGACTAGCGGGTACAATGAGCAGTTCTTC.

This clonotype was detected only a few times. The gene calls are TRBV7-3 and TRBJ1-2, with 10 nucleotides matching TRBD1. The V gene's germline CDR1 is SGHTA and CDR2 FQGTGA. Trimming took 5 bases from V and 2 from J; bases not matched to a gene: 14. CDR3 size: 18 residues. The CDR3 DNA follows: TGTGCCAGCAGCGCGACAGGGGGCCCCCTAAGGACCAACTATGGCTACACCTTC. This gives the protein CASSATGGPLRTNYGYTF.

This clonotype was seen many times. This chain links TRBV2 with TRBJ2-3, with D perhaps matching TRBD1 (5 bases). In germline, CDR1 is SNHLY, CDR2 FYNNEI. The CDR3 is 14 amino acids. The V gene lost 5 bases and the J gene lost 3 bases, with 12 bases spanning the gap. CDR3 nucleotide sequence: TGTGCCAGCAGTAGTCAGGGTGGAACAGATACGCAGTATTTT. Translation: CASSSQGGTDTQYF.